This TCR beta chain was recovered during a study of T-cell reconstitution after alpha-beta-depleted transplantation in children. The CDR3 covers 15 residues. CDR1 is SGHAT and CDR2 is FQNNGV in the germline V gene. Trimming removed 5 bases from V and 5 bases from J, with 18 bases in between. The TCRbeta library was prepared with unique molecular identifiers. TCRdb reprocessed the PCR reads via MiXCR and lists one record per CDR3 protein. The sample yields around 600,000 distinct CDR3 sequences, more than 9% seen once. The sequencing used PBMCs from the stem cell graft donor, collected from the stem cell graft. This TCR was recovered from a human donor who donated a stem cell graft to a child with acute myeloid leukemia. The chain combines TRBV11-2 with TRBJ2-5, with D maybe TRBD2 (6 bases). The CDR3 spells CASSPSGTAGETQYF. Written as DNA, the CDR3 is TGTGCCAGCAGCCCATCCGGGACCGCGGGGGAGACCCAGTACTTC.